This T cell receptor (beta chain) appears in the sequencing data of a study of OX40 agonist ivuxolimab in advanced cancers. The overall study: Earlier anti-PD-1, anti-PD-L1 or anti-CTLA-4 therapy was permitted; less than 50% had received some.

Profiling relied on immunoSEQ multiplex PCR, and the TCRdb table lists in-frame clones only, not all of them. This sample carries about 55,000 clones, approximately 83% of them seen once, and the ten largest clones take about 13%. The V end was cut by 8 bases, the J end by 2 bases, with 13 bases between. This CDR3 has 13 residues. The germline gives CDR1 MGHDK, CDR2 SYGVNS. Concerning this clone itself: The antigen is undetermined.

Sampled blood was obtained at baseline, cycle 4 day 1, and cycle 7 day 1. General study findings and limits: CD4+ and CD8+ T cells in blood underwent clonal expansion by week 6 at 0.1 to 3.0 mg/kg. Some of the nonresponding patients also showed low levels of normalized T-cell clonal expansion.

Sequenced material: CD4+ or CD8+ T cells sorted from blood, taken in a trial of the OX40 agonist ivuxolimab. The sequence derives from an adult with an advanced solid tumor such as melanoma, head and neck, liver or kidney cancer. V usage is TRBV25-1 and J usage is TRBJ2-7; D may be TRBD1 (6 bases). The CDR3 region is CASEGVYAYEQYF. In nucleotides, the CDR3 is TGTGCCAGCGAGGGGGTCTACGCCTACGAGCAGTACTTC.